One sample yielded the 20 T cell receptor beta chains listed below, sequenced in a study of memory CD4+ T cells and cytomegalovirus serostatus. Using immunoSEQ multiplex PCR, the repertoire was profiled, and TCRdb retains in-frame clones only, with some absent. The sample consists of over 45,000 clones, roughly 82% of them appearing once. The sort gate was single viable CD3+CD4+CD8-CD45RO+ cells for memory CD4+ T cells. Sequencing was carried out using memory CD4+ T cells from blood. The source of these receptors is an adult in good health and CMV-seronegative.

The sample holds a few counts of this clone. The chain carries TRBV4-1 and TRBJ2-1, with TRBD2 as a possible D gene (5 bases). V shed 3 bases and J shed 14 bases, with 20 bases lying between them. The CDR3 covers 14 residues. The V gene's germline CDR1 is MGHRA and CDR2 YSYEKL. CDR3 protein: CASSQSSAALKKFF. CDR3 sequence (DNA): TGCGCCAGCAGCCAGAGTTCAGCGGCCCTCAAGAAGTTCTTC.

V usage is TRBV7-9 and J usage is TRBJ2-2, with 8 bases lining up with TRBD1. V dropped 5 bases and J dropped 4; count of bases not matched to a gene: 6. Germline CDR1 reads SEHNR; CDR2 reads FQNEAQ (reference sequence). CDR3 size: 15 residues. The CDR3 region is CASSLRTGSTGELFF. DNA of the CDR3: TGTGCCAGCAGCCTTCGGACAGGGTCCACCGGGGAGCTGTTTTTT.

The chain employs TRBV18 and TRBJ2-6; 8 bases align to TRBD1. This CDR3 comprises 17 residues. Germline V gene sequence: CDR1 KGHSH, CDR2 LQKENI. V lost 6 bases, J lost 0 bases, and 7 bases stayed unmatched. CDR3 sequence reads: CASSLQGALSGANVLTF. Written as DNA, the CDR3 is TGTGCCAGCTCTCTCCAGGGGGCCCTCTCTGGGGCCAACGTCCTGACTTTC.

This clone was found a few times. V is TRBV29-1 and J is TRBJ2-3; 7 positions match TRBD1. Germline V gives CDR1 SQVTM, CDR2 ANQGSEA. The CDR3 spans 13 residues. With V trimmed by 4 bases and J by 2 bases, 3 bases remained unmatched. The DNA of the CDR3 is TGCAGCGTTGGCCAGGGGGTCACAGATACGCAGTATTTT. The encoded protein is CSVGQGVTDTQYF.

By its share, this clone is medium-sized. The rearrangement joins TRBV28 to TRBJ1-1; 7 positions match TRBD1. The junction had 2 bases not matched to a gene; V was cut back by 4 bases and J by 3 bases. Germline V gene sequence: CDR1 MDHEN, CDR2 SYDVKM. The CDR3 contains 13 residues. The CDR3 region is CASSSGQDTEAFF. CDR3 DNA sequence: TGTGCCAGCAGTTCCGGACAGGACACTGAAGCTTTCTTT.

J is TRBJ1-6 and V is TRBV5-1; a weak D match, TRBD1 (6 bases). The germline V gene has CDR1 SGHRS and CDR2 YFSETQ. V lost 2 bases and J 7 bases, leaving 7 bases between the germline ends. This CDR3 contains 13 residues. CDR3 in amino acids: CASSLTGNSPLHF. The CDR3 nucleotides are TGCGCCAGCAGCTTAACAGGGAATTCACCCCTCCACTTT.

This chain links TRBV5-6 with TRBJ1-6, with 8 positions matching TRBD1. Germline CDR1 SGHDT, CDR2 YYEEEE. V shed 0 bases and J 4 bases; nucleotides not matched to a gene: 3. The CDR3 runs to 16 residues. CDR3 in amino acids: CASSLGQGRYNSPLHF. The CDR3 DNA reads TGTGCCAGCAGCTTGGGACAGGGGAGGTATAATTCACCCCTCCACTTT.

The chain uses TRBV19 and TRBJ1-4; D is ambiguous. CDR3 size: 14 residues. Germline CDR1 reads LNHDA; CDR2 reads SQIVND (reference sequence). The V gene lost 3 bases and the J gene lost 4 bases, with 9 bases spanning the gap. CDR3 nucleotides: TGTGCCAGTAGTATCGGGATAAATAATGAAAAACTGTTTTTT. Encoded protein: CASSIGINNEKLFF.

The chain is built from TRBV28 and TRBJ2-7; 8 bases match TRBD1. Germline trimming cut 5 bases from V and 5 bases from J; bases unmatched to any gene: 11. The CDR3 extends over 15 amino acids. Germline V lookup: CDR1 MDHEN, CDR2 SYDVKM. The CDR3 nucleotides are TGTGCCAGCAGTCCCCTCAGGGGGCAGTCCCACGAGCAGTACTTC. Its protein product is CASSPLRGQSHEQYF. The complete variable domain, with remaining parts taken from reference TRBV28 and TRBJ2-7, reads DVKVTQSSRYLVKRTGEKVFLECVQDMDHENMFWYRQDPGLGLRLIYFSYDVKMKEKGDIPEGYSVSREKKERFSLILESASTNQTSMYLCASSPLRGQSHEQYFGPGTRLTVT.

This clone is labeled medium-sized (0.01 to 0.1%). CDR3 in DNA: TGTGCCAGCCGGACAGGGCGAGGTTTGAACACTGAAGCTTTCTTT. Translation: CASRTGRGLNTEAFF. The chain combines TRBV6-6 with TRBJ1-1; 8 positions match TRBD1. After removal of 8 bases from V and 0 bases from J, the junction contained 8 bases not matched to a gene. This CDR3 has 15 amino acids. Germline-derived CDR1 and CDR2 are MNHNY and SVGAGI (reference sequence).

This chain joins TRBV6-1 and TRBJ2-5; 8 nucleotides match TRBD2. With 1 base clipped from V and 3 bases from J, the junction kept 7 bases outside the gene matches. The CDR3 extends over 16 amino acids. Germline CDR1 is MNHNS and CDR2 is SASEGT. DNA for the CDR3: TGTGCCAGCAGTGAAGTTACTAGCGGCGGTAAAGAGACCCAGTACTTC. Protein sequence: CASSEVTSGGKETQYF.

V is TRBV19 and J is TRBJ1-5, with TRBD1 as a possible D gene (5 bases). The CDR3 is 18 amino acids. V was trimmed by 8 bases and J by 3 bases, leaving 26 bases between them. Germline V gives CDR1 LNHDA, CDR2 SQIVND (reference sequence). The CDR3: CASGRSGALNRLNQPQHF. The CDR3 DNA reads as TGTGCCAGTGGGAGGAGTGGGGCGCTTAATAGACTCAATCAGCCCCAGCATTTT. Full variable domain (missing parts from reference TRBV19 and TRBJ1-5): DGGITQSPKYLFRKEGQNVTLSCEQNLNHDAMYWYRQDPGQGLRLIYYSQIVNDFQKGDIAEGYSVSREKKESFPLTVTSAQKNPTAFYLCASGRSGALNRLNQPQHFGDGTRLSIL.

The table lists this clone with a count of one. This CDR3 is CASSFSGGLREQYF. In DNA, the CDR3 is TGCGCCAGCAGCTTTAGCGGGGGATTGCGAGAGCAGTACTTC. The chain links TRBV5-1 to TRBJ2-7; 9 bases align to TRBD2. Germline CDR1 SGHRS, CDR2 YFSETQ. The V gene end was trimmed by 2 bases and the J gene end by 7 bases; junction bases not matched to a gene: 7. CDR3 length equals 14 residues.

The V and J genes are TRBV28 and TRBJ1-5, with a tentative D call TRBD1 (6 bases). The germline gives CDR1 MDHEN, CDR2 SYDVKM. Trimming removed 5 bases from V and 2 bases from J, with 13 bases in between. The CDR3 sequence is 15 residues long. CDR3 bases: TGTGCCAGCAGTCTATACGCAGGGGGCAATCAGCCCCAGCATTTT. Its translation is CASSLYAGGNQPQHF.

DNA for the CDR3: TGTGCCAGCAGCAAACAGGGGATCCTAAATGGGACTGAAGCTTTCTTT. It specifies CASSKQGILNGTEAFF. The chain carries TRBV7-2 and TRBJ1-1; 7 bases agree with TRBD1. CDR3 length: 16 residues. The V and J ends lost 5 bases and 5 bases, in that order; junction bases with no gene match: 14. The V gene's germline CDR1 is SGHTA and CDR2 FQGNSA.

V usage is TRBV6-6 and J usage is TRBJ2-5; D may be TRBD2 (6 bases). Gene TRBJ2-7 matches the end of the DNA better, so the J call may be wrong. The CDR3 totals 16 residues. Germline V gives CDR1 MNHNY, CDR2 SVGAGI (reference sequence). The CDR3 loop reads CASSYRDSTSSYEQYF. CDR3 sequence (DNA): TGTGCCAGCAGTTACCGGGACTCGACGAGCTCCTACGAGCAGTACTTC.

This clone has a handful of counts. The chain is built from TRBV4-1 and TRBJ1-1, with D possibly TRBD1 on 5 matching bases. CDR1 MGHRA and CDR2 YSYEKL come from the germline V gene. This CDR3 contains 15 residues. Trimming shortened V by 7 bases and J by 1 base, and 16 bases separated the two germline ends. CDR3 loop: CASTRLGLPNTEAFF. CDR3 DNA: TGCGCCAGCACCCGACTGGGGCTTCCGAACACTGAAGCTTTCTTT.

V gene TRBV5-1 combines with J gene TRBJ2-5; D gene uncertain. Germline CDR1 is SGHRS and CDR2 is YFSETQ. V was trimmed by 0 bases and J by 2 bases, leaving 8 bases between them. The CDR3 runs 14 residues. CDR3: CASSLGLVQETQYF. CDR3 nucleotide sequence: TGCGCCAGCAGCTTGGGACTGGTACAAGAGACCCAGTACTTC.

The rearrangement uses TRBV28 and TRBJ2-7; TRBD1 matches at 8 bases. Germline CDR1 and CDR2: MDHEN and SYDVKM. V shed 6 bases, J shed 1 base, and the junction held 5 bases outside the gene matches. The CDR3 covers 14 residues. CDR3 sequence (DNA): TGTGCCAGCAGGTCGACAGGGGAATCCTACGAGCAGTACTTC. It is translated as CASRSTGESYEQYF.

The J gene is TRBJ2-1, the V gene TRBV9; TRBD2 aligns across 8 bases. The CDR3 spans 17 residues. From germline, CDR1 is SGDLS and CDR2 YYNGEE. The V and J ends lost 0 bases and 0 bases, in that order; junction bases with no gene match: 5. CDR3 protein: CASSVGRAGVSYNEQFF. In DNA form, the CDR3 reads TGTGCCAGCAGCGTAGGGCGAGCGGGGGTCTCCTACAATGAGCAGTTCTTC.